Listed below are T cell receptor beta chains from one sample, sequenced in a study of shared clonotypes between healthy human individuals. The data were produced by immunoSEQ multiplex PCR, yet TCRdb's version contains in-frame clones alone and is incomplete. This table holds 950,000 to 1,100,000 clones, approximately 68% found once. Sequenced sample: memory CD4+ T cells sorted from blood. The source is a young man in good health. Each CDR3 is given with its conserved first and last residue. The order of the fields is J gene, D gene, clone size, V gene, CDR3 protein, CDR3 DNA. The D gene is left open where the match is weak. Part of the rows lack a size; the others show once, few, many or a class for expanded clones.

TRBJ2-3 | . | . | TRBV5-1 | CASSLEVNTQYF | TGCGCCAGCAGCTTGGAGGTCAATACGCAGTATTTT
TRBJ1-6 | TRBD1 | . | TRBV18 | CASSPTGADSPLHF | TGTGCCAGCTCACCGACAGGGGCTGATTCACCCCTCCACTTT
TRBJ2-5 | TRBD1 | . | TRBV11-2 | CASSPGTGSIFYQETQYF | TGTGCCAGCAGCCCCGGGACAGGGTCCATTTTCTACCAAGAGACCCAGTACTTC
TRBJ2-3 | . | once | TRBV28 | CASSLSRRSYSTDTQYF | TGTGCCAGCAGCCTTTCTCGGCGAAGCTATAGCACAGATACGCAGTATTTT
TRBJ2-3 | . | once | TRBV7-2 | CASSLAGGPADTQYF | TGTGCCAGCAGCTTAGCGGGGGGGCCCGCAGATACGCAGTATTTT
TRBJ1-2 | . | many | TRBV6-1 | CASSEGRREGYTF | TGTGCCAGCAGTGAAGGACGGAGGGAGGGCTACACCTTC
TRBJ2-3 | . | . | TRBV7-9 | CASSLGDGSTDTQYF | TGTGCCAGCAGCTTAGGGGACGGATCCACAGATACGCAGTATTTT
TRBJ1-1 | . | . | TRBV30 | CAWSSDGHFSAFF | TGTGCCTGGAGTTCTGACGGACACTTTTCGGCTTTCTTT
TRBJ1-4 | TRBD1 | once | TRBV28 | CASSLMRQGGEKLFF | TGTGCCAGCAGTTTAATGAGACAGGGAGGTGAAAAACTGTTTTTT
TRBJ2-7 | . | . | TRBV7-9 | CASTPGSSYEQYF | TGTGCCAGCACCCCGGGAAGCTCCTACGAGCAGTACTTC
TRBJ1-1 | TRBD1 | . | TRBV14 | CASSPRTGGNTEAFF | TGTGCCAGCAGCCCCAGGACAGGGGGCAACACTGAAGCTTTCTTT
TRBJ2-3 | . | few | TRBV14 | CASSQSRDTQYF | TGTGCCAGCAGCCAATCGAGGGATACGCAGTATTTT
TRBJ1-1 | . | . | TRBV5-1 | CASRPQVLGARNTEAFF | TGCGCCAGCAGGCCCCAGGTGTTGGGGGCGCGGAACACTGAAGCTTTCTTT
TRBJ1-3 | . | . | TRBV7-8 | CASSTDSSGNTIYF | TGTGCCAGCAGCACGGACAGCTCTGGAAACACCATATATTTT
TRBJ1-4 | . | . | TRBV15 | CATSGKQGLNEKLFF | TGTGCCACCAGCGGCAAACAGGGCCTGAATGAAAAACTGTTTTTT
TRBJ2-5 | . | . | TRBV2 | CASSVIQRETQYF | TGTGCCAGCAGTGTTATCCAAAGAGAGACCCAGTACTTC
TRBJ1-2 | TRBD1 | . | TRBV29-1 | CSVEADRAYYTF | TGCAGCGTTGAAGCGGACAGGGCCTACTACACCTTC
TRBJ2-7 | TRBD1 | . | TRBV2 | CASSDGQGYEQYF | TGTGCCAGCAGTGACGGACAGGGCTACGAGCAGTACTTC
TRBJ1-1 | . | few | TRBV30 | CAWTVGNLNTEAFF | TGTGCCTGGACTGTGGGGAATCTGAACACTGAAGCTTTCTTT
TRBJ2-6 | . | few | TRBV11-2 | CASSLSGLPHVLTF | TGTGCCAGCAGCTTAAGTGGACTTCCCCACGTCCTGACTTTC
TRBJ1-1 | TRBD1 | . | TRBV5-1 | CASRFGPGTALNSNTEAFF | TGCGCCAGCAGGTTTGGCCCCGGGACAGCACTCAATTCGAACACTGAAGCTTTCTTT
TRBJ2-3 | . | . | TRBV5-1 | CASTVAGTDTQYF | TGCGCCAGCACGGTCGCCGGCACAGATACGCAGTATTTT
TRBJ1-6 | . | . | TRBV7-6 | CASSFRHKNSPLHF | TGTGCCAGCAGCTTTCGTCATAAAAATTCACCCCTCCACTTT
TRBJ2-7 | TRBD2 | . | TRBV15 | CATSTRAGEYEQYF | TGTGCCACCAGCACCCGGGCGGGGGAGTACGAGCAGTACTTC
TRBJ2-3 | . | . | TRBV11-2 | CASSYRDGRTDTQYF | TGTGCCAGCAGCTACCGAGACGGACGCACAGATACGCAGTATTTT
TRBJ1-2 | . | . | TRBV29-1 | CSVTANYGYTF | TGCAGCGTGACAGCTAACTATGGCTACACCTTC
TRBJ1-4 | . | . | TRBV10-3 | CAISSSLEKLFF | TGTGCCATCAGCTCTTCACTAGAAAAACTGTTTTTT
TRBJ2-5 | TRBD2 | . | TRBV9 | CASTTGGAGGPQETQYF | TGTGCCAGCACCACAGGTGGGGCGGGGGGGCCGCAAGAGACCCAGTACTTC
TRBJ2-5 | . | . | TRBV11-2 | CASSLSTLQETQYF | TGTGCCAGCAGCTTATCGACTCTCCAAGAGACCCAGTACTTC
TRBJ2-3 | . | few | TRBV30 | CAWSVRRGTDTQYF | TGTGCCTGGAGTGTACGAAGGGGAACAGATACGCAGTATTTT
TRBJ2-2 | TRBD2 | . | TRBV29-1 | CSVPGLAGGTGELFF | TGCAGCGTTCCCGGACTAGCGGGAGGAACCGGGGAGCTGTTTTTT
TRBJ1-2 | TRBD1 | . | TRBV6-5 | CASSKTGGWGYGYTF | TGTGCCAGCAGCAAGACAGGGGGCTGGGGCTATGGCTACACCTTC
TRBJ1-1 | . | . | TRBV28 | CASSLLGAVRGTEAFF | TGTGCCAGCAGTTTGCTGGGGGCCGTCCGGGGGACTGAAGCTTTCTTT
TRBJ1-1 | TRBD1 | . | TRBV4-3 | CASSYTGGDTEAFF | TGCGCCAGCAGCTATACAGGGGGAGACACTGAAGCTTTCTTT
TRBJ2-4 | . | . | TRBV2 | CASSPSNAKNIQYF | TGTGCCAGCAGCCCCTCTAATGCCAAAAACATTCAGTACTTC
TRBJ2-1 | . | . | TRBV28 | CASSSLGVRGSYNEQFF | TGTGCCAGCTCCTCGTTGGGGGTAAGGGGCTCCTACAATGAGCAGTTCTTC
TRBJ2-5 | . | few | TRBV5-1 | CASSPLQGRQETQYF | TGCGCCAGCAGCCCACTACAGGGTCGCCAAGAGACCCAGTACTTC
TRBJ2-3 | . | . | TRBV5-1 | CASSLGYGRGDTDTQYF | TGCGCCAGCAGCTTGGGGTACGGGAGAGGGGACACAGATACGCAGTATTTT
TRBJ2-7 | TRBD2 | . | TRBV2 | CASSEGGAGGTYEQYF | TGTGCCAGCAGTGAAGGGGGTGCGGGGGGAACCTACGAGCAGTACTTC
TRBJ1-1 | . | few | TRBV27 | CASSSVNTEAFF | TGTGCCAGCAGTTCAGTAAACACTGAAGCTTTCTTT
TRBJ2-2 | . | . | TRBV29-1 | CSVDRGNTGELFF | TGCAGCGTTGACCGGGGGAACACCGGGGAGCTGTTTTTT
TRBJ2-5 | . | few | TRBV7-2 | CASSLAVVETQYF | TGTGCCAGCAGCTTAGCGGTGGTGGAGACCCAGTACTTC
TRBJ1-2 | . | . | TRBV5-6 | CASSGWGPNYGYTF | TGTGCCAGCAGCGGATGGGGGCCTAACTATGGCTACACCTTC
TRBJ2-1 | TRBD1 | few | TRBV9 | CASSPGQVSYNEQFF | TGTGCCAGCAGCCCGGGACAGGTCTCCTACAATGAGCAGTTCTTC
TRBJ2-3 | . | . | TRBV13 | CASSLGGSANTDTQYF | TGTGCCAGCAGCCTCGGAGGTTCGGCGAACACAGATACGCAGTATTTT
TRBJ1-2 | . | few | TRBV28 | CASSFGRDGYTF | TGTGCCAGCAGTTTTGGTCGTGATGGCTACACCTTC
TRBJ2-3 | . | many | TRBV5-1 | CASNLQGGTDTQYF | TGCGCCAGCAACTTACAGGGAGGGACAGATACGCAGTATTTT
TRBJ1-5 | . | few | TRBV5-1 | CASSLDGRGNQPQHF | TGCGCCAGCAGCTTGGACGGGAGGGGCAATCAGCCCCAGCATTTT
TRBJ2-3 | TRBD2 | . | TRBV5-6 | CASSLELAGGPLDTQYF | TGTGCCAGCAGCTTGGAACTAGCGGGGGGGCCACTGGATACGCAGTATTTT
TRBJ1-4 | . | . | TRBV6-5 | CASSNRGREKLFF | TGTGCCAGCAGCAATAGAGGCCGGGAAAAACTGTTTTTT
TRBJ2-7 | . | . | TRBV11-2 | CASSKTTGTPYEQYF | TGTGCCAGCAGCAAGACAACCGGGACCCCCTACGAGCAGTACTTC
TRBJ2-7 | TRBD2 | . | TRBV9 | CASSLTSTSGTYEQYF | TGTGCCAGCAGCCTAACCTCGACTAGCGGCACCTACGAGCAGTACTTC
TRBJ1-6 | TRBD1 | once | TRBV7-2 | CASSLGQGARNSPLHF | TGTGCCAGCAGCCTTGGACAGGGGGCTCGGAATTCACCCCTCCACTTT
TRBJ1-2 | TRBD1 | . | TRBV2 | CASSEVPGGLYGYTF | TGTGCCAGCAGTGAAGTTCCAGGGGGGCTCTATGGCTACACCTTC